Each of the 5 T cell receptor beta chains below was sequenced from the same sample in a study of monozygotic twins with inflammatory bowel disease (dated by TCRdb to the late 2010s). Library creation used 5' RACE. Sequencer: Illumina HiSeq 2500. Reprocessed by TCRdb, the reads give a single entry per CDR3 protein sequence, without DNA. The sample's clone listing holds some 150,000 distinct CDR3 sequences. Roughly 1.2% of the sample belongs to the ten largest clones. The source material was blood. Receptor source: a human donor with ulcerative colitis or Crohn's disease, or a healthy co-twin of an affected twin (not recorded which).

The chain has TRBV12-3 or TRBV12-4 and TRBJ2-7; TCRdb's D call, TRBD1, is unchecked because there is no DNA. The CDR3 contains 19 residues. The CDR3 sequence: CASSWRGRGFSILPNEQYF.

The V call is TRBV7-2, the J call TRBJ1-2; with no DNA, the TCRdb D assignment of TRBD1 cannot be verified. The germline gives CDR1 SGHTA, CDR2 FQGNSA. CDR3 length: 13 residues. The CDR3 reads CASSPGMPYGYTF.

V is TRBV20-1 and J is TRBJ1-3. This CDR3 spans 17 amino acids. Germline CDR1 is DFQATT and CDR2 is SNEGSKA (reference sequence). CDR3 in amino acids: CSASVFNQGVSGNTIYF.

CDR3: CASSSIARDPNTEAFF. This sequence joins TRBV7-3 and TRBJ1-1; with no DNA, the TCRdb D assignment of TRBD1 cannot be verified. There are 16 residues in the CDR3. Germline V gene data show CDR1 as SGHTA and CDR2 as FQGTGA.

The rearrangement links TRBV7-2 to TRBJ2-2; TCRdb designates TRBD1, a call that cannot be tested without DNA. The germline gives CDR1 SGHTA, CDR2 FQGNSA. The CDR3 runs 15 residues. The CDR3 loop reads CASSLVLPPTGELFF. Full variable domain (remainder filled in from reference TRBV7-2 and TRBJ2-2): GAGVSQSPSNKVTEKGKDVELRCDPISGHTALYWYRQSLGQGLEFLIYFQGNSAPDKSGLPSDRFSAERTGGSVSTLTIQRTQQEDSAVYLCASSLVLPPTGELFFGEGSRLTVL.